Listed below are T cell receptor beta chains from one sample, sequenced in a study of T cells in Graves' hyperthyroidism and ophthalmopathy. TCRdb re-called the multiplex PCR reads with MiXCR, one entry per CDR3 protein. The table lists about 200,000 distinct CDR3 sequences, about 15% of them singletons. The sample taken for sequencing was blood. The receptors shown here come from a woman in her forties or fifties with Graves' hyperthyroidism. Each CDR3 is given with its conserved first and last residue. Each record gives: D gene, V gene, J gene, clone size, CDR3 length, CDR3 DNA, CDR3 protein. D genes are given only for firm matches. For some rows the clone size is stated as once, few or many, or as a class when expanded; others skip it.

>TRBD1|TRBV6-1|TRBJ2-7|many|12
TGTGCCAGCAGTGGGACAGGGGACGAGCAGTACTTC
CASSGTGDEQYF
>-|TRBV7-2|TRBJ2-1|many|16
TGTGCCAGCAGCTTACTCTACCCGCCCCTTTACAATGAGCAGTTCTTC
CASSLLYPPLYNEQFF
>TRBD2|TRBV6-1|TRBJ2-7|many|16
TGTGCCAGCAGTTTTGCTACTAGCGGGAGACTAAGGGAGCAGTACTTC
CASSFATSGRLREQYF
>-|TRBV7-9|TRBJ2-3|many|14
TGTGCCAGCAGCTTCGGAGGGAGATACGATACGCAGTATTTT
CASSFGGRYDTQYF
>TRBD1|TRBV28|TRBJ2-2|many|14
TGTGCCAGCAAAGGGACAGGCTACACCGGGGAGCTGTTTTTT
CASKGTGYTGELFF
>TRBD2|TRBV6-1|TRBJ2-7|many|15
TGTGCCAGCAGTGAAACACTAGCGGGCGGCTACGAGCAGTACTTC
CASSETLAGGYEQYF
>-|TRBV27|TRBJ2-1|-|13
TGTGCCAGCACAAACTCGGTCGACACCCAGCAGTTCTTC
CASTNSVDTQQFF
>TRBD1|TRBV15|TRBJ1-2|-|14
TGTGCCACCAGCAGCCAGGGGGGGGGCTATGGCTACACCTTC
CATSSQGGGYGYTF
>-|TRBV2|TRBJ1-2|many|14
TGTGCCAGCAGGGTGGGCAATTCTAACTATGGCTACACCTTC
CASRVGNSNYGYTF
>-|TRBV5-1|TRBJ2-1|few|14
TGCGCCAGCAGCCCACGCTCGGGATCGGGGGAGCAGTTCTTC
CASSPRSGSGEQFF
>TRBD1|TRBV11-1|TRBJ2-1|once|16
TGTGCCAGCAGCTTAGCCGGGACAGGGTTCGGAAATGAGCAGTTCTTC
CASSLAGTGFGNEQFF
>-|TRBV11-3|TRBJ1-1|many|15
TGTGCCAGCAGCTTAGAAGGGGGTATGAACACTGAAGCTTTCTTT
CASSLEGGMNTEAFF
>-|TRBV11-3|TRBJ1-1|many|13
TGTGCCAGCAGCTTAGTCCAGGTCGCTGAAGCTTTCTTT
CASSLVQVAEAFF
>-|TRBV5-8|TRBJ2-2|-|13
TGTGCCAGCAGCTTATATGACACCGGGGAGCTGTTTTTT
CASSLYDTGELFF
>-|TRBV12-3/TRBV12-4|TRBJ1-1|many|15
TGTGCCAGCAAGACGACAGGCTTTTCCGGCGGTGAAGCTTTCTTT
CASKTTGFSGGEAFF
>-|TRBV28|TRBJ1-5|many|15
TGTGCCAGCCTCCAGATGGACAGATTCAATCAGCCCCAGCATTTT
CASLQMDRFNQPQHF
>TRBD2|TRBV9|TRBJ2-3|-|18
TGTGCCAGCAGCGTTGCCCCTCTGGGGCGGGGGTCAACAGATACGCAGTATTTT
CASSVAPLGRGSTDTQYF
>-|TRBV28|TRBJ1-5|many|15
TGTGCCAGCAGTCCGCCAGGGGCGTCTTACCAGCCCCAGCATTTT
CASSPPGASYQPQHF
>TRBD1|TRBV18|TRBJ1-1|many|14
TGTGCCAGCTCAACAAGGACAGGGGAGACTGAAGCTTTCTTT
CASSTRTGETEAFF
>-|TRBV20-1|TRBJ1-5|-|11
TGCAGTGCGCAGGACGATCAGCCCCAGCATTTT
CSAQDDQPQHF
>TRBD1|TRBV18|TRBJ1-1|-|14
TGTGCCAGCTCATCGGACAGGGCGAACACTGAAGCTTTCTTT
CASSSDRANTEAFF
>-|TRBV11-2|TRBJ2-1|many|14
TGTGCCAGCAGCTTAGATCCCACCCGAGGTGAGCAGTTCTTC
CASSLDPTRGEQFF
>-|TRBV10-3|TRBJ2-1|few|11
TGTGCCATCAGGGACATAGAGGAGCAGTTCTTC
CAIRDIEEQFF
>-|TRBV5-5|TRBJ2-7|few|12
TGTGCCAGCAGCCTTAGAACCTACGAGCAGTACTTC
CASSLRTYEQYF
>TRBD1|TRBV12-3/TRBV12-4|TRBJ1-5|many|15
TGTGCCAGCAGTTTATCTGGCAGGGGGCTCCAGCCCCAGCATTTT
CASSLSGRGLQPQHF
>-|TRBV24-1|TRBJ2-5|many|14
TGTGCCACCAGTCCAGCGGTGGCGGGGGAGACCCAGTACTTC
CATSPAVAGETQYF
>-|TRBV28|TRBJ2-5|few|15
TGTGCCAGCAGTTTGTCGGGGACGGGAGTGGAGACCCAGTACTTC
CASSLSGTGVETQYF
>-|TRBV29-1|TRBJ2-1|-|11
TGCAGCGTTGAAGGTGACAATGAGCAGTTCTTC
CSVEGDNEQFF
>-|TRBV20-1|TRBJ1-2|-|13
TGCAGTGCTTATGTTCCCAGGGCTTCTGGCTACACCTTC
CSAYVPRASGYTF
>TRBD2|TRBV27|TRBJ2-3|-|14
TGTGCCAGCCTTAGCGGGAGCATACCAGATACGCAGTATTTT
CASLSGSIPDTQYF
>-|TRBV2|TRBJ2-7|many|15
TGTGCCAGCAGTGAAGGGGCAGCGGGCTCCTACGAGCAGTACTTC
CASSEGAAGSYEQYF
>-|TRBV20-1|TRBJ1-2|-|10
TGCAGTGCTAGCCCCTATGGCTACACCTTC
CSASPYGYTF
>TRBD2|TRBV20-1|TRBJ2-1|few|15
TGCAGTGCTAGAGTAGATCCTAGCGGGAGTAGTGAGCAGTTCTTC
CSARVDPSGSSEQFF
>-|TRBV30|TRBJ2-7|many|11
TGTGCCTGGACGGACAGACTATGGCAGTACTTC
CAWTDRLWQYF
>-|TRBV28|TRBJ1-5|many|12
TGTGCCAGCAGTACCGCGGGACAGCCCCAGCATTTT
CASSTAGQPQHF
>-|TRBV2|TRBJ2-2|many|15
TGTGCCAGCAGTGAAAGTCTAGGCGGCACCGGGGAGCTGTTTTTT
CASSESLGGTGELFF
>-|TRBV12-3/TRBV12-4|TRBJ2-1|-|12
TGTGCCAGCAGTCCCCAACGAGGTGAGCAGTTCTTC
CASSPQRGEQFF
>-|TRBV2|TRBJ1-2|many|13
TGTGCCAGAGAAGGTCAGAATAACTATGGCTACACCTTC
CAREGQNNYGYTF
>-|TRBV3-1|TRBJ2-5|many|14
TGTGCCAGCAGTTCCCGGGACACGCAAGAGACCCAGTACTTC
CASSSRDTQETQYF
>TRBD2|TRBV29-1|TRBJ2-5|many|16
TGCAGCGTTGGTAAACTAGCGGGAGGTTACCAAGAGACCCAGTACTTC
CSVGKLAGGYQETQYF
>-|TRBV5-5|TRBJ2-1|many|17
TGTGCCAGCAGCCAACCTCCGAGCGGTTCTGGGTACAATGAGCAGTTCTTC
CASSQPPSGSGYNEQFF
>TRBD2|TRBV20-1|TRBJ2-3|many|13
TGCAGTGCTGGGCGGGGGACCACAGATACGCAGTATTTT
CSAGRGTTDTQYF
>TRBD2|TRBV4-1|TRBJ2-1|few|17
TGCGCCAGCAGCCGCGTTGGGGGGGTGAGAGTTGACAATGAGCAGTTCTTC
CASSRVGGVRVDNEQFF
>-|TRBV20-1|TRBJ2-7|-|14
TGCAGTGCTGGGAAGTCGGCAGACCCCTACGAGCAGTACTTC
CSAGKSADPYEQYF
>-|TRBV7-8|TRBJ2-1|many|15
TGTGCCAGCGAAGATTCTGGTTCTAGTTTTAATGAGCAGTTCTTC
CASEDSGSSFNEQFF
>-|TRBV30|TRBJ1-2|-|12
TGTGCCTGGAGCACCGTGCCGGGCGGCTACACCTTC
CAWSTVPGGYTF
>-|TRBV28|TRBJ1-5|-|15
TGTGCCAGCAGTTTATCCGTATATAGCAATCAGCCCCAGCATTTT
CASSLSVYSNQPQHF
>-|TRBV30|TRBJ2-3|many|15
TGTGCCTGGAGTGTACTGCAGGACCGCACAGATACGCAGTATTTT
CAWSVLQDRTDTQYF
>-|TRBV27|TRBJ2-1|few|19
TGTGCCAGCAGTTTAGGCAGGGAGGCCAGCCAGGGCTCCTACAATGAGCAGTTCTTC
CASSLGREASQGSYNEQFF
>TRBD1|TRBV4-1|TRBJ2-1|-|15
TGCGCCAGCAGCCAAGTTGGGACAGGGGGGAATGAGCAGTTCTTC
CASSQVGTGGNEQFF
>TRBD2|TRBV5-1|TRBJ2-2|-|16
TGCGCCAGCAGCTTAGCGGGAGGGCCAAGAACCGGGGAGCTGTTTTTT
CASSLAGGPRTGELFF
>-|TRBV27|TRBJ2-2|-|16
TGTGCCAGCAGTTCCCCGTGGGGGGCCAGGCCCGGGGAGCTGTTTTTT
CASSSPWGARPGELFF
>-|TRBV6-6|TRBJ2-6|many|17
TGTGCCAGCAGTTACGCTCAGGGGATCTCTGGGGCCAACGTCCTGACTTTC
CASSYAQGISGANVLTF
>-|TRBV6-1|TRBJ1-1|many|14
TGTGCCAGCAGTGATTGGGGGCCGAACACTGAAGCTTTCTTT
CASSDWGPNTEAFF
>-|TRBV4-1|TRBJ1-6|-|18
TGCGCCAGCAGCCAGGGGACCGATCAGAGCTCCTATAATTCACCCCTCCACTTT
CASSQGTDQSSYNSPLHF
>-|TRBV18|TRBJ1-1|-|11
TGTGCCACACAAGAAAACACTGAAGCTTTCTTT
CATQENTEAFF
>-|TRBV15|TRBJ2-7|few|16
TGTGCCACCAGCTATAAGGGGATGGGGGAGGCCTACGAGCAGTACTTC
CATSYKGMGEAYEQYF
>-|TRBV27|TRBJ1-4|-|14
TGTGCCAGCAGTTCAATTGAAGACAGTGGTCGACTGTTTTTT
CASSSIEDSGRLFF
>TRBD1|TRBV28|TRBJ1-1|many|17
TGTGCCAGCAGTCCTGACAGGGTCAGGATGAGAAACACTGAAGCTTTCTTT
CASSPDRVRMRNTEAFF